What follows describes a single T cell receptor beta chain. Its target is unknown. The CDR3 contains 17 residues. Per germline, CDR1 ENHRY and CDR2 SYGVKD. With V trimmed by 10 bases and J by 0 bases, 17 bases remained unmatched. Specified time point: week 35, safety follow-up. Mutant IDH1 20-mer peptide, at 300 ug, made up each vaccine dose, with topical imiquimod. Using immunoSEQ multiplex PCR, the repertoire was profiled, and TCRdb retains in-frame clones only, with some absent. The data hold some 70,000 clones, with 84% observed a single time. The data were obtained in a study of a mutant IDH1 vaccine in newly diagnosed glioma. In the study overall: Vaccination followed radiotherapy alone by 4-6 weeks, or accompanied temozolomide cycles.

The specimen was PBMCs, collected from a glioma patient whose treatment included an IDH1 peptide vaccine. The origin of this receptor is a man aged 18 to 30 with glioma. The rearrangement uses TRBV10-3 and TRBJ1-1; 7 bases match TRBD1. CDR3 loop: CATLPATGANVNTEAFF. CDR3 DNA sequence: TGTGCCACCTTACCAGCTACAGGGGCCAATGTGAACACTGAAGCTTTCTTT.